This T cell receptor beta chain was sequenced for a study of T-cell reconstitution after alpha-beta-depleted transplantation in children. Unique molecular identifiers tagged the TCRbeta library. TCRdb itself ran the PCR reads through MiXCR, one entry per CDR3 protein. Here the sample spans a few hundred thousand distinct CDR3 sequences, about 10% being singletons. CDR1 is DFQATT and CDR2 is SNEGSKA in the germline V gene (reference sequence). CDR3 length equals 14 residues. Trimming took 3 bases from V and 0 from J, leaving 11 bases between them. There are many counts of this clonotype. The receptor was isolated from a human donor who donated a stem cell graft to a child with SCID. Sequenced here: PBMCs from the stem cell graft donor, sampled from the stem cell graft. V usage is TRBV20-1 and J usage is TRBJ1-1, with D possibly matching TRBD1 (6 bases). The CDR3 sequence is CSASRDTMNTEAFF. The DNA of the CDR3 is TGCAGTGCTAGTAGGGACACCATGAACACTGAAGCTTTCTTT.